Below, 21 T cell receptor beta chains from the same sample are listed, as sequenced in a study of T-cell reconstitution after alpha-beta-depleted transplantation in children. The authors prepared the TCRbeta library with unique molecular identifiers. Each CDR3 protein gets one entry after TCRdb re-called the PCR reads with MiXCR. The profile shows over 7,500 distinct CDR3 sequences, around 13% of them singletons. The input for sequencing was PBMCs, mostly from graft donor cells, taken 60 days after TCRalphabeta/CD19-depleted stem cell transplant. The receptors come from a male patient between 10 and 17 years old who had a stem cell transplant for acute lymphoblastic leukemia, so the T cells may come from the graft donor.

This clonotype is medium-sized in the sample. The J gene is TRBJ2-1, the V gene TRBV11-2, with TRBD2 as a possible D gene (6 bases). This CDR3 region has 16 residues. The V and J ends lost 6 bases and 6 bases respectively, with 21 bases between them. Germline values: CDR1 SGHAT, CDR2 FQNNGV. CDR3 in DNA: TGTGCCAGCAGTACGATCGGGAGAACGGACCTCAATGAGCAGTTCTTC. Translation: CASSTIGRTDLNEQFF.

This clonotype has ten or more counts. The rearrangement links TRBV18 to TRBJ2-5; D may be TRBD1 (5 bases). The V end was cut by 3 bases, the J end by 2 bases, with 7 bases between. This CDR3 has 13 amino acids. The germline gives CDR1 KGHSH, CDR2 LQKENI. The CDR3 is CASSPGLQETQYF. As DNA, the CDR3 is TGTGCCAGCTCACCGGGGCTACAAGAGACCCAGTACTTC.

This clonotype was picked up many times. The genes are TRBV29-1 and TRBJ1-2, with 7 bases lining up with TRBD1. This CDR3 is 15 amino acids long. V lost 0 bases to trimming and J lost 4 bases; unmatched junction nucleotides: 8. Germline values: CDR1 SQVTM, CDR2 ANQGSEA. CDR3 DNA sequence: TGCAGCGTTGAAGATATGGGACAGCCTGGCTATGGCTACACCTTC. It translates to CSVEDMGQPGYGYTF.

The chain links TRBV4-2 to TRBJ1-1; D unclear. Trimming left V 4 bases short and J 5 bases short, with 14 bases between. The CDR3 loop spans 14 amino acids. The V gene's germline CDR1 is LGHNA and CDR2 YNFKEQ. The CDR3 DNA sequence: TGTGCCAGCAGCCGGGAGGCCGGGAGGACTGAAGCTTTCTTT. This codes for CASSREAGRTEAFF.

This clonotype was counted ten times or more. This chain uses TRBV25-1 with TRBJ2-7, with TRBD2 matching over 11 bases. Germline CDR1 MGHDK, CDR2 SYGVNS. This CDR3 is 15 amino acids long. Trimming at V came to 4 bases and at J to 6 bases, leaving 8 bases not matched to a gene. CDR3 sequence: CASSALGLAGGEQYF. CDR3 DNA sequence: TGTGCCAGCAGTGCTCTGGGGCTAGCGGGAGGCGAGCAGTACTTC.

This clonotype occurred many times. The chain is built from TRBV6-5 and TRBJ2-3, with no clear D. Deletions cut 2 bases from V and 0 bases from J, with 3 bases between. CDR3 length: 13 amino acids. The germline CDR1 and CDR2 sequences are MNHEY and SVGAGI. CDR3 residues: CASSYTSTDTQYF. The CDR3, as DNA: TGTGCCAGCAGTTACACGAGCACAGATACGCAGTATTTT.

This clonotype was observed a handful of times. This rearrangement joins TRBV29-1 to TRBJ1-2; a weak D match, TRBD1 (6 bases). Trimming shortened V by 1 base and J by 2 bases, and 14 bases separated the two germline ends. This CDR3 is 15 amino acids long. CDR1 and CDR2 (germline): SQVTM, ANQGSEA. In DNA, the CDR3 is TGCAGCGTTGAAGTCAGGGGACGCGAGAACTATGGCTACACCTTC. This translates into CSVEVRGRENYGYTF.

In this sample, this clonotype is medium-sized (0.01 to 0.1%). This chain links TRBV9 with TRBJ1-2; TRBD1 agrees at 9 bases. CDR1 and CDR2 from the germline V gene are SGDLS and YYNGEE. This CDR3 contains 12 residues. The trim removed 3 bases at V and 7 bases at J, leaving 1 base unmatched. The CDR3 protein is CASSGTGVGYTF. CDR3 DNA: TGTGCCAGCAGCGGGACAGGGGTTGGCTACACCTTC.

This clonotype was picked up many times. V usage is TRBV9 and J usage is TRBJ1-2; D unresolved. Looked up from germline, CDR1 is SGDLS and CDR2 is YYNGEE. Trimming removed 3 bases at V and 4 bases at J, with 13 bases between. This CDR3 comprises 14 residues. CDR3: CASSAPGRTYGYTF. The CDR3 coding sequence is TGTGCCAGCAGCGCGCCCGGGAGAACCTATGGCTACACCTTC.

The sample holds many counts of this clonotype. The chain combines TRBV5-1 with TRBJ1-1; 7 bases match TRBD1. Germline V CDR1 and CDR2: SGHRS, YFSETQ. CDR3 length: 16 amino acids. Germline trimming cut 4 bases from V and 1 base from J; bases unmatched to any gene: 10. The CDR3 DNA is TGCGCCAGCAGCCGTCGGACAGGCATTGAGAACACTGAAGCTTTCTTT. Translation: CASSRRTGIENTEAFF. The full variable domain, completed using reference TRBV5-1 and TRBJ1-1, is KAGVTQTPRYLIKTRGQQVTLSCSPISGHRSVSWYQQTPGQGLQFLFEYFSETQRNKGNFPGRFSGRQFSNSRSEMNVSTLELGDSALYLCASSRRTGIENTEAFFGQGTRLTVV.

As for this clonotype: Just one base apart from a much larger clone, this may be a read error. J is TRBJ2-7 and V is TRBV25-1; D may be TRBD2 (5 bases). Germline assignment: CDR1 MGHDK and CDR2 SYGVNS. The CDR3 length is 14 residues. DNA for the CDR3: TGTGCCATCAGTGGGCTATATCCGGGGAACGAGCAGTACTTC. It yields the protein CAISGLYPGNEQYF.

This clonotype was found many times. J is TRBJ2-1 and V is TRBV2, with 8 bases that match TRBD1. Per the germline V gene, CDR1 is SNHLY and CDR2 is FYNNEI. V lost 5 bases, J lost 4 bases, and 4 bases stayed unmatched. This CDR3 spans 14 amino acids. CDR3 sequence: CASSPGQVYNEQFF. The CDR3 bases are TGTGCCAGCAGTCCGGGACAGGTATACAATGAGCAGTTCTTC.

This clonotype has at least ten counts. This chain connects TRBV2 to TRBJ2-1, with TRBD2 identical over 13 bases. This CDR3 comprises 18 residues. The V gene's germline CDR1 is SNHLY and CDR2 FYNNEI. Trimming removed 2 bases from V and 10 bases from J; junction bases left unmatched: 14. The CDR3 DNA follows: TGTGCCAGCAGTGAACAAGGACTAGCGGGAGAAAAAAGAATGGAGCAGTTCTTC. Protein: CASSEQGLAGEKRMEQFF.

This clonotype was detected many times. CDR3 amino acids: CASSLVEQFF. DNA of the CDR3: TGTGCCAGCAGCTTAGTTGAGCAGTTCTTC. The chain is built from TRBV7-9 and TRBJ2-1, with D unresolved. Trimming left V 1 base short and J 9 bases short, with 1 base between. Germline V gives CDR1 SEHNR, CDR2 FQNEAQ (reference sequence). The CDR3 is 10 residues long.

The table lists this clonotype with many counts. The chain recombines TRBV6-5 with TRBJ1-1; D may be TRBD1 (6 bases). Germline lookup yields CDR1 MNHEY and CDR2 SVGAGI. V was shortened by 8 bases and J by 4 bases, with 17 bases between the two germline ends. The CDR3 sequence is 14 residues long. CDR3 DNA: TGTGCCAGCCAGAAACAGGGAAGAAGCACTGAAGCTTTCTTT. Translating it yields CASQKQGRSTEAFF.

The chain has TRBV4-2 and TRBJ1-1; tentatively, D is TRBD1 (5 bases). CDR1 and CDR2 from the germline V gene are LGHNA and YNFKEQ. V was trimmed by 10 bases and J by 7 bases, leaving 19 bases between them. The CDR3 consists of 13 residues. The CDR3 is CAIGPGPQREAFF. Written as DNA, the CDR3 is TGTGCCATCGGCCCGGGGCCCCAGCGTGAAGCTTTCTTT.

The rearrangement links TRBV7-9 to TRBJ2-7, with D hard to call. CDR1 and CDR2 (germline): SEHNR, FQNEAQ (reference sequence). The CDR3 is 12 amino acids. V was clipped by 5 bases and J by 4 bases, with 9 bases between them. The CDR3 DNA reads TGTGCCAGCAGCCGCGGCGTGTACGAGCAGTACTTC. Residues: CASSRGVYEQYF.

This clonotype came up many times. The CDR3 spells CASSFPEGFSYEQYF. The CDR3 bases are TGTGCCAGCAGCTTTCCCGAGGGATTCTCCTACGAGCAGTACTTC. The rearrangement links TRBV7-9 to TRBJ2-7; TRBD2 might be the D (5 bases). The CDR3 runs 15 residues. Looked up from germline, CDR1 is SEHNR and CDR2 is FQNEAQ (reference sequence). Trimming removed 3 bases from V and 0 bases from J, with 12 bases in between.

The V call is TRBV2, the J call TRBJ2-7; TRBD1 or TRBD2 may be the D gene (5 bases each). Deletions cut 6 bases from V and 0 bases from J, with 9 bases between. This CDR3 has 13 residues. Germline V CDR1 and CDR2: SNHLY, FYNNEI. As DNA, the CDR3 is TGTGCCAGCAGCCTGGGGGTCTCCTACGAGCAGTACTTC. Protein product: CASSLGVSYEQYF.

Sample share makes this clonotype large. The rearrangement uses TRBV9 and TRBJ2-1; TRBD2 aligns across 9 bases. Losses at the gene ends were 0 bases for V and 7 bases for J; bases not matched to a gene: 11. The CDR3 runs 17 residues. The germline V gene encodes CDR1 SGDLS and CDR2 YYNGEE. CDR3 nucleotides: TGTGCCAGCAGCGTAGTGTCCGGCGGGAGGGTGTGGAATGAGCAGTTCTTC. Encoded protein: CASSVVSGGRVWNEQFF. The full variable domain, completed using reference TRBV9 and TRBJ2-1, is DSGVTQTPKHLITATGQRVTLRCSPRSGDLSVYWYQQSLDQGLQFLIQYYNGEERAKGNILERFSAQQFPDLHSELNLSSLELGDSALYFCASSVVSGGRVWNEQFFGPGTRLTVL.

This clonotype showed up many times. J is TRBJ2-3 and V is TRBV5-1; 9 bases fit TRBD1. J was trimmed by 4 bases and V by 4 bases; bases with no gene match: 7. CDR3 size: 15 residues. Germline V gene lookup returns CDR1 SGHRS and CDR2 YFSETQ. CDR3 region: CASSLQGARSDTQYF. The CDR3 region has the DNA TGCGCCAGCAGCCTACAGGGGGCGCGATCAGATACGCAGTATTTT. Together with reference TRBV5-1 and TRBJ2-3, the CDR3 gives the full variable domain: KAGVTQTPRYLIKTRGQQVTLSCSPISGHRSVSWYQQTPGQGLQFLFEYFSETQRNKGNFPGRFSGRQFSNSRSEMNVSTLELGDSALYLCASSLQGARSDTQYFGPGTRLTVL.